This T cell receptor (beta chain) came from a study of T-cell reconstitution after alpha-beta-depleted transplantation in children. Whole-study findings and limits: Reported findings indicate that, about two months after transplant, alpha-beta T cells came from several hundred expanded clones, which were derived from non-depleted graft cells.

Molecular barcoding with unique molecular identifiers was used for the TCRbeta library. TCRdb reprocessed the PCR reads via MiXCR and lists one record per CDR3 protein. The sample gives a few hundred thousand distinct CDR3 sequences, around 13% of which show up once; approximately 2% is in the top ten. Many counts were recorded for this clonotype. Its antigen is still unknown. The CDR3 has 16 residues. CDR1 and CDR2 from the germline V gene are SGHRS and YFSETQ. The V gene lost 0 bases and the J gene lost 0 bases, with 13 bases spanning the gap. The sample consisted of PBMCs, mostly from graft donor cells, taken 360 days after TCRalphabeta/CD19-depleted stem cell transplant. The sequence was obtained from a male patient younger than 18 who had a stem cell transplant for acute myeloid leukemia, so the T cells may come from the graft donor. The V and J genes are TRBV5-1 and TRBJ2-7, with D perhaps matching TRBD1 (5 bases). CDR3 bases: TGCGCCAGCAGCTTGGGGGGCATCGGAAGCTCCTACGAGCAGTACTTC. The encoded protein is CASSLGGIGSSYEQYF.